Listed below are T cell receptor beta chains from one sample, sequenced in a study of long-term antiretroviral therapy in people with HIV. Sequencing was performed with immunoSEQ multiplex PCR; in TCRdb, only in-frame clones are kept and a portion is missing. This table holds more than 25,000 clones, around 85% found once. The sample consisted of unsorted PBMCs, taken 5 years before starting antiretroviral therapy. These receptors were collected from a man aged 45-65 years with HIV. Both conserved end residues are part of each CDR3. D genes are given only for firm matches. Size tells how often a clone was seen (once, few, many) or the class of an expanded clone, and some rows leave it out.

cdr3_nt: TGTGCCAGCAGCGCTATAACAGAAACCGGGGAGCTGTTTTTT
cdr3_aa: CASSAITETGELFF
d_call: NA
j_call: TRBJ2-2
clone_size: NA
v_call: TRBV6-1

cdr3_nt: TGTGCCAGCAGCCGATGGACAGGGGGCACCTATGGCTACACCTTC
cdr3_aa: CASSRWTGGTYGYTF
d_call: TRBD1
j_call: TRBJ1-2
clone_size: few
v_call: TRBV14

cdr3_nt: TGCGCCAGCAGCCAACTAGCGGGGGGTCCCATCAGGAGAGATACGCAGTATTTT
cdr3_aa: CASSQLAGGPIRRDTQYF
d_call: TRBD2
j_call: TRBJ2-3
clone_size: NA
v_call: TRBV4-3

cdr3_nt: TGTGCCAGCAGCTTAGAGCGGTACAATGAGCAGTTCTTC
cdr3_aa: CASSLERYNEQFF
d_call: NA
j_call: TRBJ2-1
clone_size: NA
v_call: TRBV11-2

cdr3_nt: TGTGCAAGTCGCTTTCCCAAGGGAGGGGCCTTTTCCGCCTACGAGCAGTACTTC
cdr3_aa: CASRFPKGGAFSAYEQYF
d_call: NA
j_call: TRBJ2-7
clone_size: few
v_call: TRBV12-2

cdr3_nt: TGCGCCAGCAGTCTTACATCAGGGGGCGGGAGGAGACAGCCCCAGCATTTT
cdr3_aa: CASSLTSGGGRRQPQHF
d_call: TRBD1
j_call: TRBJ1-5
clone_size: NA
v_call: TRBV23-1

cdr3_nt: TGTGCCATACAGGGATCCTACGAGCAGTACTTC
cdr3_aa: CAIQGSYEQYF
d_call: NA
j_call: TRBJ2-7
clone_size: once
v_call: TRBV28

cdr3_nt: TGTGCCAGCAGCACGGGACAGACAGATACGCAGTATTTT
cdr3_aa: CASSTGQTDTQYF
d_call: TRBD1
j_call: TRBJ2-3
clone_size: NA
v_call: TRBV7-3

cdr3_nt: TGTGCCAGTAGTACCGTCGGGGGAAACACCATATATTTT
cdr3_aa: CASSTVGGNTIYF
d_call: NA
j_call: TRBJ1-3
clone_size: once
v_call: TRBV19

cdr3_nt: TGCGCCAGCAGCTGGAGGGGGGGCAGGGGCACAGATACGCAGTATTTT
cdr3_aa: CASSWRGGRGTDTQYF
d_call: NA
j_call: TRBJ2-3
clone_size: NA
v_call: TRBV5-1

cdr3_nt: TGTGCCAGCAGCTTGCCGCGCTCAGCCTATGGCTACACCTTC
cdr3_aa: CASSLPRSAYGYTF
d_call: NA
j_call: TRBJ1-2
clone_size: once
v_call: TRBV11-2

cdr3_nt: TGTGCCAGCAGTTTAAGGGGAATGAGCTCCTACAATGAGCAGTTCTTC
cdr3_aa: CASSLRGMSSYNEQFF
d_call: NA
j_call: TRBJ2-1
clone_size: NA
v_call: TRBV28

cdr3_nt: TGTGCCAGCAGTTACTCGCAGAGCACAGATACGCAGTATTTT
cdr3_aa: CASSYSQSTDTQYF
d_call: NA
j_call: TRBJ2-3
clone_size: NA
v_call: TRBV6-6

cdr3_nt: TGCAGCGTGGGGCAGGGGGTTAGCACAGATACGCAGTATTTT
cdr3_aa: CSVGQGVSTDTQYF
d_call: TRBD1
j_call: TRBJ2-3
clone_size: few
v_call: TRBV29-1

cdr3_nt: TGTGCCAGCAGGCAGGGGTCTGGAAACACCATATATTTT
cdr3_aa: CASRQGSGNTIYF
d_call: NA
j_call: TRBJ1-3
clone_size: NA
v_call: TRBV25-1

cdr3_nt: TGTGCCAGCAGCTTAGGGGGATTGTCCCAGCCCCAGCATTTT
cdr3_aa: CASSLGGLSQPQHF
d_call: NA
j_call: TRBJ1-5
clone_size: NA
v_call: TRBV11-2

cdr3_nt: TGTGCCAGCAGGGTAGACAGGGGTCTCGAGCAGTACTTC
cdr3_aa: CASRVDRGLEQYF
d_call: TRBD1
j_call: TRBJ2-7
clone_size: NA
v_call: TRBV7-2

cdr3_nt: TGTGCCAGCAGCTTTCCGGGGGGCGGAGGCACAGATACGCAGTATTTT
cdr3_aa: CASSFPGGGGTDTQYF
d_call: NA
j_call: TRBJ2-3
clone_size: NA
v_call: TRBV11-2

cdr3_nt: TGTGCCAGCAGCGTAGATCCATCTCAAGAGACCCAGTACTTC
cdr3_aa: CASSVDPSQETQYF
d_call: NA
j_call: TRBJ2-5
clone_size: NA
v_call: TRBV9

cdr3_nt: TGCAGCGTTGGAGGGTTTGGCACAGATACGCAGTATTTT
cdr3_aa: CSVGGFGTDTQYF
d_call: NA
j_call: TRBJ2-3
clone_size: NA
v_call: TRBV29-1

cdr3_nt: TGTGCCAGCAGCCATATACGTGACGCTTTCTTT
cdr3_aa: CASSHIRDAFF
d_call: NA
j_call: TRBJ1-1
clone_size: NA
v_call: TRBV14

cdr3_nt: TGTGCCAGCAGGACTGGGGCTGGGAGGGGCTACACCTTC
cdr3_aa: CASRTGAGRGYTF
d_call: NA
j_call: TRBJ1-2
clone_size: NA
v_call: TRBV6-5

cdr3_nt: TGTGCCAGCAGTTTATCCCCCGGGATGGACACTGAAGCTTTCTTT
cdr3_aa: CASSLSPGMDTEAFF
d_call: NA
j_call: TRBJ1-1
clone_size: NA
v_call: TRBV27

cdr3_nt: TGCGCCAGCAGCTTGATTGGACTTATTCCGCAAGAGACCCAGTACTTC
cdr3_aa: CASSLIGLIPQETQYF
d_call: NA
j_call: TRBJ2-5
clone_size: NA
v_call: TRBV5-1

cdr3_nt: TGCGCCAGCAGCTTGGTTGGGACGAACACCGGGGAGCTGTTTTTT
cdr3_aa: CASSLVGTNTGELFF
d_call: NA
j_call: TRBJ2-2
clone_size: NA
v_call: TRBV5-1

cdr3_nt: TGCGCCAGCAGCTTGACGGGACAGCCAAATTCACCCCTCCACTTT
cdr3_aa: CASSLTGQPNSPLHF
d_call: TRBD1
j_call: TRBJ1-6
clone_size: NA
v_call: TRBV5-1

cdr3_nt: TGTGCCAGCAGCCAGACCGTTAGCGGGGGGGAGACCCAGTACTTC
cdr3_aa: CASSQTVSGGETQYF
d_call: TRBD2
j_call: TRBJ2-5
clone_size: NA
v_call: TRBV7-2

cdr3_nt: TGTGCCAGCTCACCACCGTCTGACGTTTTAGAGACCCAGTACTTC
cdr3_aa: CASSPPSDVLETQYF
d_call: NA
j_call: TRBJ2-5
clone_size: NA
v_call: TRBV18

cdr3_nt: TGCGCCAGCAGCTTGGGGACAACCTTTAATGAAAAACTGTTTTTT
cdr3_aa: CASSLGTTFNEKLFF
d_call: NA
j_call: TRBJ1-4
clone_size: NA
v_call: TRBV5-1

cdr3_nt: TGTGCCAGTAGTATATCCCGGGACAGGTCCGGGGAGCTGTTTTTT
cdr3_aa: CASSISRDRSGELFF
d_call: TRBD1
j_call: TRBJ2-2
clone_size: NA
v_call: TRBV19

cdr3_nt: TGTGCCAGCAGTCCGGGACCAAATTTTAATAGCAATCAGCCCCAGCATTTT
cdr3_aa: CASSPGPNFNSNQPQHF
d_call: NA
j_call: TRBJ1-5
clone_size: NA
v_call: TRBV6-4

cdr3_nt: TGTGCCAGCAGCGAAATAGCGGGAGTGTCCTTAGAGCAGTACTTC
cdr3_aa: CASSEIAGVSLEQYF
d_call: TRBD2
j_call: TRBJ2-7
clone_size: NA
v_call: TRBV7-8

cdr3_nt: TGTGCCTGCCTGGCGGCCCGCGGCTACACCTTC
cdr3_aa: CACLAARGYTF
d_call: NA
j_call: TRBJ1-2
clone_size: few
v_call: TRBV30

cdr3_nt: TGTGCCAGCAGTCCGTCCTCCTACAATGAGCAGTTCTTC
cdr3_aa: CASSPSSYNEQFF
d_call: NA
j_call: TRBJ2-1
clone_size: NA
v_call: TRBV28

cdr3_nt: TGTGCCAGCAGCTTGCTTAGCGGGGGGGATAGCACAGATACGCAGTATTTT
cdr3_aa: CASSLLSGGDSTDTQYF
d_call: TRBD2
j_call: TRBJ2-3
clone_size: NA
v_call: TRBV5-4

cdr3_nt: TGTGCCAGCAGCCCTCTTACAGACTACGACAATGAGCAGTTCTTC
cdr3_aa: CASSPLTDYDNEQFF
d_call: NA
j_call: TRBJ2-1
clone_size: NA
v_call: TRBV11-3

cdr3_nt: TGTGCCAGCTCACTACAGGGACAGCCATATAATTCACCCCTCCACTTT
cdr3_aa: CASSLQGQPYNSPLHF
d_call: TRBD1
j_call: TRBJ1-6
clone_size: NA
v_call: TRBV18